A single sample is the source of the 16 T cell receptor beta chains below, sequenced in a study of OX40 agonist ivuxolimab in advanced cancers. Assay used: immunoSEQ multiplex PCR; TCRdb lists only in-frame clones, some missing. The sample records 57,000 or so clones, around 86% being singletons. Source: CD4+ or CD8+ T cells sorted from blood, taken in a trial of the OX40 agonist ivuxolimab. Every receptor here comes from an adult with an advanced solid tumor such as melanoma, head and neck, liver or kidney cancer.

The rearrangement links TRBV28 to TRBJ1-1, with D unclear. V dropped 8 bases and J dropped 4 bases, with 8 bases sitting between them. CDR3 length: 11 amino acids. Germline CDR1 and CDR2: MDHEN and SYDVKM. CDR3: CASRLRTEAFF. CDR3 nucleotides: TGTGCCAGCCGACTTCGCACTGAAGCTTTCTTT.

This chain uses TRBV6-5 with TRBJ2-7, with 8 bases aligning to TRBD1. V shed 1 base and J 0 bases; nucleotides not matched to a gene: 2. This CDR3 spans 15 amino acids. Germline V gene lookup returns CDR1 MNHEY and CDR2 SVGAGI. The CDR3 nucleotides read TGTGCCAGCAGTTACTACAGGGGGAACTCCTACGAGCAGTACTTC. Translated: CASSYYRGNSYEQYF.

This clone was seen a single time. Within the sample, other DNA sequences also encode this same CDR3. The gene calls are TRBV7-2 and TRBJ1-2; TRBD1 aligns across 7 bases. Per the germline V gene, CDR1 is SGHTA and CDR2 is FQGNSA. CDR3 length equals 14 residues. Unmatched junction bases numbered 11, after V lost 5 bases and J lost 8 bases. CDR3 DNA: TGTGCCAGCAGCCAGTCCAGGGGGGGTCGCGGCTACACCTTC. Translating it yields CASSQSRGGRGYTF.

The rearrangement uses TRBV2 and TRBJ1-3; D might be TRBD1 (5 bases). The germline V gene encodes CDR1 SNHLY and CDR2 FYNNEI. This CDR3 contains 16 residues. V lost 8 bases and J 0 bases, leaving 17 bases between the germline ends. The CDR3 DNA reads TGTGCCAGCTGCCGTGGATTGGGGGACTCTGGAAACACCATATATTTT. It translates to CASCRGLGDSGNTIYF.

The CDR3 sequence is CASTGGSSYEQYF. The DNA for the CDR3 is TGTGCCAGCACCGGGGGGAGCTCCTACGAGCAGTACTTC. The chain couples TRBV2 to TRBJ2-7, with 7 bases aligning to TRBD2. V shed 7 bases and J 0 bases; nucleotides not matched to a gene: 3. CDR3 size: 13 residues. Germline V gene lookup returns CDR1 SNHLY and CDR2 FYNNEI.

The rearrangement uses TRBV21-1 and TRBJ1-1. TRBV21-1 corresponds to a pseudogene. The CDR3 consists of 16 residues. The CDR3 bases are TGTGCCAGCAGCAGCCTACGACGGGGGAGACTTACTGAAGCTTTCTTT. It is translated as CASSSLRRGRLTEAFF.

The rearrangement joins TRBV6-5 to TRBJ2-7; D uncertain. The germline V gene has CDR1 MNHEY and CDR2 SVGAGI. The CDR3 is made up of 13 amino acids. V was clipped by 7 bases and J by 9 bases, with 19 bases between them. The CDR3 DNA sequence: TGTGCCAGCAACCAGACCCCTGCTTGTGGGCAGTACTTC. Translating it yields CASNQTPACGQYF.

The rearrangement uses TRBV4-3 and TRBJ1-2, with D perhaps TRBD1 (6 bases). Germline V gene data show CDR1 as LGHNA and CDR2 as YSLEER. The ends were cut back, 0 bases at V and 4 bases at J, with 15 bases in the middle. This CDR3 has 16 amino acids. CDR3: CASSQDRHRDSYGYTF. DNA of the CDR3: TGCGCCAGCAGCCAAGATCGGCACAGGGATAGCTATGGCTACACCTTC.

This clone was seen a few times. This sequence joins TRBV19 and TRBJ1-2, with D perhaps matching TRBD1 (5 bases). Trimming took off 3 bases at V and 2 bases at J, with 13 bases between the two ends. This CDR3 region has 15 residues. Germline V gene sequence: CDR1 LNHDA, CDR2 SQIVND (reference sequence). CDR3 DNA sequence: TGTGCCAGTAGTATTGTGAGGGGAAGAAACTATGGCTACACCTTC. It yields the protein CASSIVRGRNYGYTF.

The chain employs TRBV5-5 and TRBJ2-7, with a tentative D call TRBD2 (6 bases). Germline V gives CDR1 SGHKS, CDR2 YYEKEE (reference sequence). V was shortened by 4 bases and J by 5 bases, with 22 bases between the two germline ends. The CDR3 length is 16 residues. The CDR3 here is CASSPGIRRDLHEQYF. CDR3 nucleotide sequence: TGTGCCAGCAGCCCGGGGATCCGGAGGGACTTGCACGAGCAGTACTTC.

The rearrangement joins TRBV6-5 to TRBJ2-3, with TRBD2 matching over 11 bases. Germline V gives CDR1 MNHEY, CDR2 SVGAGI. Trimming took 0 bases from V and 5 from J; bases not matched to a gene: 4. The length of the CDR3 is 16 residues. DNA of the CDR3: TGTGCCAGCAGTTACTCTAGCGGGGGGGCTGGAGATACGCAGTATTTT. It is translated as CASSYSSGGAGDTQYF.

The chain links TRBV6-5 to TRBJ1-5; no firm D call. Deletions cut 6 bases from V and 4 bases from J, with 10 bases between. This CDR3 spans 13 amino acids. Looked up from germline, CDR1 is MNHEY and CDR2 is SVGAGI. The CDR3 nucleotides read TGTGCCAGCAGCTGGGCCCTGAATCAGCCCCAGCATTTT. Its protein product is CASSWALNQPQHF.

The rearrangement joins TRBV7-9 to TRBJ2-1; 7 bases map to TRBD2. The CDR3 is 16 amino acids. V was clipped by 8 bases and J by 2 bases; unmatched bases: 12. Germline lookup yields CDR1 SEHNR and CDR2 FQNEAQ (reference sequence). The CDR3 spells CASDFGRGRAYNEQFF. The CDR3 nucleotides read TGTGCCAGCGACTTTGGGAGGGGAAGGGCCTACAATGAGCAGTTCTTC.

V and J are TRBV28 and TRBJ1-6; D is uncertain. V was pared by 7 bases and J by 0 bases, with 7 bases between. Looked up from germline, CDR1 is MDHEN and CDR2 is SYDVKM. The length of the CDR3 is 14 residues. The CDR3 protein is CASILSSYNSPLHF. In DNA form, the CDR3 reads TGTGCCAGCATCCTGAGCTCCTATAATTCACCCCTCCACTTT.

The J gene is TRBJ2-1, the V gene TRBV19, with 9 bases aligning to TRBD1. Germline V gives CDR1 LNHDA, CDR2 SQIVND (reference sequence). V shed 10 bases, J shed 5 bases, and the junction held 12 bases outside the gene matches. The CDR3 length is 15 residues. The CDR3 DNA follows: TGTGCCACCTCCCCCGGGACAGGGTTCGACAATGAGCAGTTCTTC. Translation gives CATSPGTGFDNEQFF.

The J gene is TRBJ2-2, the V gene TRBV7-2, with D uncertain. Trimming stripped 1 base from V and 0 bases from J, with 3 bases between. From germline, CDR1 is SGHTA and CDR2 FQGNSA. This CDR3 is built from 14 residues. CDR3 nucleotide sequence: TGTGCCAGCAGCTTAGGTTCGAACACCGGGGAGCTGTTTTTT. Protein product: CASSLGSNTGELFF.